This entry features one T cell receptor (beta chain) sequence. Antigen: not known. The data were taken from a study of monozygotic twins with inflammatory bowel disease. Study results and caveats: The analysis yielded no support for one strong signal or clonotype associated with IBD. Repertoire similarity matched across concordant and discordant twins, perhaps owing to limited power.

Addition of UMIs with a 6-nucleotide sample barcode was achieved by template switching. Nested PCRs (about 17 and 10 cycles, two total) were applied to TCRalpha and TCRbeta cDNA. For each CDR3 protein, TCRdb gives one entry from its re-call of the 5' RACE reads, without DNA. The specimen's table records roughly 330,000 distinct CDR3 sequences. The CDR3 has 14 amino acids. Germline CDR1 and CDR2: SQVTM and ANQGSEA. This sequence originates from a human donor with ulcerative colitis or Crohn's disease, or a healthy co-twin of an affected twin (not recorded which). What was sequenced was blood. This chain connects TRBV29-1 to TRBJ1-1; TCRdb's D call of TRBD1 is untestable without DNA. CDR3: CSVVGRTLNTEAFF.